This T cell receptor (beta chain) is from a study of radiation and T cells in renal cell carcinoma. V lost 6 bases and J lost 3; bases outside the gene matches: 8. The CDR3 loop spans 14 amino acids. CDR1 is ENHRY, CDR2 SYGVKD, per germline. As for treatment: treatment-naive control, cytoreductive nephrectomy. Controls included a handful of female and 10 or so male donors, resected 2011 to 2014. TCRdb keeps only in-frame clones here, not all; method: immunoSEQ multiplex PCR. The table records 14,000 to 15,000 clones, less than 65% of them present only once. The chain combines TRBV10-3 with TRBJ2-7, with TRBD2 matching over 7 bases. The sequences come from tumor tissue, collected from a patient whose treatment was nephrectomy without radiotherapy. This TCR derives from a man aged 60 to 69 with renal cell carcinoma. The CDR3 coding sequence is TGTGCCATCAGGGGGAGGGACGGCAACTACGAGCAGTACTTC. Residues: CAIRGRDGNYEQYF.